The present T cell receptor (beta chain) was sequenced within a study of cytomegalovirus exposure and HLA in healthy donors (dated by TCRdb to 2015 to 2018). Concerning the study at large: An earlier analysis of several hundred of the donors reported approximately 260 Gb of sequence data and roughly 120 million unique TCR beta sequences obtained from 150 million to 200 million T cells. Roughly 300 gigabases of sequencing data and some 85 million unique TCR sequences were included in an early release covering roughly 700 HLA-typed donors. Among the roughly 400 genotyped donors, approximately 82% belonged to the genetic ancestry cluster associated with self-reported Caucasian donors. The study aimed to test whether signatures of past pathogen exposure could be identified by cataloging public T cell receptors. Using immunosequencing, the study profiled T cell repertoires from 666 subjects and related those repertoires to cytomegalovirus serostatus. Along with the roughly 700-subject first cohort, a separate validation cohort of around 120 different subjects was used. To predict cytomegalovirus infection status, the study brought together high-throughput TCR immunosequencing, statistical association of individual TCRs with disease status, and machine learning. A later analysis re-analyzed previously published TCR beta repertoires from hundreds of donors and added high-resolution HLA genotyping to study TCR occurrence patterns. Rather than using new phenotypic data, the later analysis identified candidate immune exposures from TCR beta sequences and from how often those sequences occurred across donors. An earlier analysis of 587 of the donors applied high-throughput TCR beta sequencing to assess whether each TCR beta V gene segment acted as functional or pseudogenic. Alongside the repertoire data, information on donor age, sex, ethnicity and CMV serostatus was compiled. A later genetic analysis took genome-wide SNP genotypes for about 65% of the 666 donors and used that subset as a discovery cohort. All discovery cohort repertoires had been generated using a single sequencing platform. Both class I and class II loci were covered by HLA typing, at four-digit resolution. The number of donors typed differed by locus, with roughly 620-630 for A, B, C, DRB1 and DQB1, around 500 for DQA1, over 600 for DPA1, and approximately 470 for DPB1. Four or five DR-DQ haplotypes were treated as single units for association and clustering because of strong linkage in the cohort. Across around 400 genotyped donors of the cohort, an average of about 240,000 unique TCR beta nucleotide sequences per donor were sequenced, and roughly a sixth of those sequences were non-productive. The paper as a whole reports these results and caveats: Strong co-occurrence of HLA alleles, especially DR and DQ, made assigning TCR associations to individual alleles difficult. Some IMGT-functional V segments, including TRBV6-2 and TRBV6-3, could not be distinguished by the 87-base-pair reads and were therefore excluded. Most TCR sequences were observed very rarely across donors, whereas some public TCRs were present in many individuals. Correlated functional status among segregating V segments might be attributable to linkage disequilibrium, but an unknown experimental factor could not be ruled out. Sequencing depth was assumed to be roughly uniform across donors in the presence/absence analyses, though that assumption may not hold. In a later analysis, HLA-associated TCR beta chains showed more clonal expansion and lower generation probabilities than non-associated chains that were equally common. A later genetic analysis reported fewer N-insertions in productive TCRs among donors in an Asian-associated ancestry cluster than the roughly 700-donor mean. This cohort had only TCR beta chains sequenced, and the lack of alpha or paired-chain data limited which features could be detected. Three of the identified cytomegalovirus-associated TCR beta chains were confirmed in vitro to be specific for cytomegalovirus antigens. For the cohort, immune exposure information was limited to CMV serostatus. According to a later analysis, parvovirus B19, influenza, CMV and Epstein-Barr virus appeared linked to several top co-occurrence clusters. Because counts were too low, about 15 rarely observed V segments, including chromosome 9 orphons, were left out of the earlier analysis of approximately 580 of the donors. The authors suggested that the approach could potentially be extended to other disease states and immunological phenotypes. The classifier was reported to diagnose cytomegalovirus status with high specificity and sensitivity in both the original cohort and the validation cohort. A further reported finding was that TCR beta sequences accurately predicted the HLA-A and HLA-B alleles for most subjects in the first cohort. Because some donors lacked HLA typing at each locus, the association tests relied only on the typed subset. In a later analysis, TCR association rates were found to vary across HLA loci, with the most associated TCRs seen for DRB1 alleles and the fewest for HLA-C alleles. A group of highly shared sequence variants was considered likely to be a technical artifact of the sequencing pipeline. In an earlier analysis of more than 450 of the donors, most TCR beta V segments were observed in productive rearrangements about 90% or about 30% of the time, broadly matching IMGT annotations. V-gene and J-gene trimming of TCR beta chains was associated with a missense DCLRE1C variant in a later genetic analysis, and the association was replicated in an independent cohort. A total of roughly 160 TCR beta chains were listed by the study as associated with cytomegalovirus. According to a later analysis, most CMV-associated TCR beta chains appeared to be HLA-restricted, and the HLA associations seemed to be driven largely by CMV exposure. At a false discovery rate of 0.05, a later analysis linked approximately 18,000 TCR beta sequences to specific HLA alleles.

In total, around 600 healthy bone marrow donors made up the cohort. At the time of sampling, all cohort members were nominally healthy, though unrecorded immune exposures were likely present. The donor was CMV seronegative and was included in the group of several hundred seronegative cohort members. A peripheral blood sample was collected from each donor, and TCR beta sequencing was performed on peripheral blood mononuclear cells. The Qiagen DNeasy Blood Extraction Kit was used to extract genomic DNA from the blood cell samples. The method was the immunoSEQ multiplex PCR assay. For the multiplex PCR, a mixture combining 60 forward primers for TCR Vbeta segments and 13 reverse primers for TCR Jbeta segments was used. The CDR3 region of rearranged TCR beta genes was amplified from genomic DNA with a multiplex PCR assay. On the Illumina HiSeq System, the amplified TCR beta libraries were sequenced as 87-base-pair reads. As for how the authors treated the data: Across the roughly 700 repertoires, a later analysis counted roughly 77 million unique TCR beta chains, roughly 11 million of which were shared by at least two donors. Raw reads were error-corrected and collapsed into unique sequences by a nearest-neighbor algorithm in which closely related sequences were merged to remove PCR and sequencing errors. To assign V, D and J gene segments, CDR3 sequences were aligned to IMGT reference sequences. For a sequence to be retained, a match of at least six nucleotides was required to both a V gene segment and a J gene segment. A rearrangement counted as productive if the CDR3 had no stop codons and remained in frame with V and J, and every other rearrangement counted as non-productive. CDR3 was defined according to IMGT convention as the region running from the second conserved V-encoded cysteine to the conserved J-encoded phenylalanine. The earlier analysis of about 610 of the donors excluded sequences that lacked an unambiguous match to a single V gene segment. In an earlier analysis of approximately 610 of the donors, V segments were called functional above 56.7% productive rearrangements and were called segregating when the between-donor standard deviation exceeded 5%. A statistical classification framework was built to diagnose cytomegalovirus status from the catalog of TCR beta chain sequences. In a later analysis, V and J genes were assigned by comparing TCR nucleotide sequences against IMGT/GENE-DB human TR gene sequences. In a later analysis, CDR3 sequences and most-parsimonious VDJ recombination scenarios were assigned using the TCRdist pipeline. A later analysis defined each TCR beta chain by its CDR3 amino acid sequence plus V-gene family, and excluded reads lacking a unique V-gene family. To address suspected cross-contamination and a sequencing artifact, a later analysis removed a few hundred highly shared, low-generation-probability nucleotide sequences. For each public chain, a later analysis derived a clonal expansion index from normalized ranks of inferred template counts within each repertoire. Generation probabilities in a later analysis came from a VDJ recombination model fitted to out-of-frame rearrangements, and those results were checked against IGoR. A later analysis scored TCR-TCR, TCR-HLA and TCR-CMV co-occurrence with hypergeometric tests, applying a repertoire-size bias correction to TCR pairs. In a later analysis, false discovery rates were estimated by permuting HLA or CMV assignments 20 times. In a later analysis, co-occurring TCRs were grouped using DBSCAN, and TCRdist sequence similarity was added for clustering within HLA-allele-positive subsets. For co-occurrence clustering, repertoires with fewer than 30,000 or more than 120,000 public chains were excluded, along with five or six repertoires with anomalous nucleotide sharing. TCRdb re-hosts the immuneACCESS table, in-frame sequences only. Its copies lack some clones; in the studies checked, an unresolved V gene accounts for under half of them, and the cause for the rest is not known. The V and J calls and clone size were taken over from that table, and D and trimming were inferred from the DNA. Within this sample are roughly 140,000 clones, with roughly 80% of them counted one time only. The top ten clones comprise 1.3% to 1.5% of the sample.

This clone was seen a few times. Its antigen is currently not known. No quality values exist for individual bases; no much larger clone is one base distant. The germline V gene encodes CDR1 MNHEY and CDR2 SMNVEV (reference sequence). There are 16 amino acids in the CDR3, from cysteine to phenylalanine inclusive. Only CDR3 DNA remains: 48 bases, in frame from the first base. After removal of 6 bases from V and 1 base from J, the junction retains 9 bases not matched to a gene. What was sequenced was PBMCs. The chain is encoded by TRBV27 joined to TRBJ1-1, and 9 junction bases match TRBD1. The TCR comes from a man between 18 and 35 years old in good health and CMV-seronegative. The CDR3 is CASRAGQGLGNTEAFF. The base sequence is TGTGCCAGCAGGGCCGGACAGGGGTTGGGGAACACTGAAGCTTTCTTT.